Presented here are 24 T cell receptor beta chains from one specimen sequenced in a study of cytomegalovirus exposure and HLA in healthy donors. Sequencing was performed with immunoSEQ multiplex PCR; in TCRdb, only in-frame clones are kept and a portion is missing. The sample has around 130,000 clones, more than 70% seen once. Sequenced sample: PBMCs. These receptor sequences come from a woman aged 25 to 39 in good health and CMV-seronegative.

In DNA form, the CDR3 reads TGTGCCAGCAGTGTGACAGACTCTGGAAACACCATATATTTT. Translating gives CASSVTDSGNTIYF. V and J are TRBV2 and TRBJ1-3, with D tentatively TRBD1 (5 bases). Germline CDR1 and CDR2: SNHLY and FYNNEI. The CDR3 sequence is 14 residues long. V lost 4 bases and J 0 bases, leaving 7 bases between the germline ends.

The chain uses TRBV27 and TRBJ1-5; unclear D gene. Germline values: CDR1 MNHEY, CDR2 SMNVEV (reference sequence). Trimming pared 3 bases from V and 6 bases from J, leaving 27 bases between. This CDR3 comprises 19 residues. CDR3 bases: TGTGCCAGCAGTTTTCAGGCCGTGAACCGCCGAAAAGCTACTCAGCCCCAGCATTTT. It specifies CASSFQAVNRRKATQPQHF.

The chain has TRBV2 and TRBJ2-6, with 10 bases aligning to TRBD1. Germline trimming cut 7 bases from V and 4 bases from J; bases unmatched to any gene: 10. Germline CDR1 is SNHLY and CDR2 is FYNNEI. The CDR3 contains 17 residues. CDR3 amino acids: CASKPTGGKSGANVLTF. The DNA of the CDR3 is TGTGCCAGCAAACCGACAGGGGGCAAGTCCGGGGCCAACGTCCTGACTTTC.

The chain uses TRBV15 and TRBJ2-7; TRBD1 matches 7 bases. Germline trimming cut 6 bases from V and 3 bases from J; bases unmatched to any gene: 8. Germline assignment: CDR1 LNHNV and CDR2 YYDKDF (reference sequence). This CDR3 is 14 amino acids long. The CDR3 reads CATSNRDSLYEQYF. CDR3 bases: TGTGCCACCAGTAACCGGGACAGCCTCTACGAGCAGTACTTC.

V is TRBV5-1 and J is TRBJ1-2; D gene unclear. CDR1 and CDR2 (germline): SGHRS, YFSETQ. The CDR3 covers 14 residues. Trimming took off 1 base at V and 0 bases at J, with 7 bases between the two ends. The CDR3: CASSLPRPNYGYTF. CDR3 sequence (DNA): TGCGCCAGCAGCTTGCCCAGGCCTAACTATGGCTACACCTTC.

The chain joins TRBV5-1 to TRBJ1-4; D uncertain. This CDR3 comprises 15 residues. Trimming left V 3 bases short and J 0 bases short, with 9 bases between. Germline loops: CDR1 SGHRS, CDR2 YFSETQ. The CDR3: CASSSGGATNEKLFF. CDR3 sequence (DNA): TGCGCCAGCAGCTCCGGCGGGGCAACTAATGAAAAACTGTTTTTT.

This chain joins TRBV6-1 and TRBJ1-5, with a tentative D call TRBD1 (5 bases). The V end was cut by 6 bases, the J end by 6 bases, with 12 bases between. CDR3 length: 13 residues. From germline, CDR1 is MNHNS and CDR2 SASEGT. The CDR3 DNA sequence: TGTGCCAGCAGCCCAGGGAACGGTCAGCCCCAGCATTTT. Protein: CASSPGNGQPQHF.

The chain employs TRBV28 and TRBJ1-2, with D possibly TRBD1 on 6 matching bases. There are 15 residues in the CDR3. In germline, CDR1 is MDHEN, CDR2 SYDVKM. Deletions cut 6 bases from V and 7 bases from J, with 21 bases between. CDR3 protein: CASSSNTGRRGGYTF. CDR3 coding DNA: TGTGCCAGCAGCTCCAATACAGGGCGAAGGGGTGGCTACACCTTC.

The chain combines TRBV27 with TRBJ2-1; 8 bases line up with TRBD2. From germline, CDR1 is MNHEY and CDR2 SMNVEV (reference sequence). The V and J ends lost 2 bases and 10 bases, in that order; junction bases with no gene match: 7. The CDR3 is made up of 14 amino acids. CDR3 loop: CASSLNGGAGEQFF. In DNA, the CDR3 is TGTGCCAGCAGTTTAAACGGGGGGGCTGGCGAGCAGTTCTTC.

Regarding this clone: One junction end does not reproduce the germline sequence, and a read error may be involved. This same CDR3 is encoded by further DNA sequences in the sample. The gene calls are TRBV15 and TRBJ1-3, with D unclear. In germline, CDR1 is LNHNV, CDR2 YYDKDF (reference sequence). This CDR3 is built from 13 residues. Written as DNA, the CDR3 is TGCGCCACCAGCCCGGGAACAGGAAACACCATATATTTT. It is translated as CATSPGTGNTIYF.

This clone was recorded once. The V call is TRBV21-1, the J call TRBJ1-2; TRBD1 reflects the table's D call only, with no check against the DNA. TRBV21-1 is a documented pseudogene. This CDR3 contains 18 residues. CDR3 region: CASSFYYGGGTGDYGYTF. Written as DNA, the CDR3 is TGTGCCAGCAGCTTCTATTATGGTGGGGGTACAGGGGATTATGGCTACACCTTC.

J is TRBJ2-2 and V is TRBV13; D may be TRBD1 (6 bases). Trimming cost V 7 bases and J 7 bases, with 13 bases left between them. This CDR3 has 13 residues. The germline V gene encodes CDR1 PRHDT and CDR2 FYEKMQ (reference sequence). DNA for the CDR3: TGTGCCAGCACCGTGGGGGCCGTCGGGGAGCTGTTTTTT. Residues: CASTVGAVGELFF.

This clone was counted a single time. The chain recombines TRBV6-8 with TRBJ2-2; a weak D match, TRBD2 (5 bases). The CDR3 loop spans 15 amino acids. Germline CDR1 reads MNHGY; CDR2 reads SAAAGT. Between the trimmed V and J ends, which lost 2 bases and 0 bases, there was a span of 7 bases. In DNA, the CDR3 is TGTGCCAGCAGTTACAAACTAGCGAACACCGGGGAGCTGTTTTTT. The encoded protein is CASSYKLANTGELFF.

The CDR3 DNA reads TGTGCCAGCAGTGAGATCGGGACAGCCAACAATCAGCCCCAGCATTTT. Translation: CASSEIGTANNQPQHF. This chain links TRBV2 with TRBJ1-5; TRBD1 matches 7 bases. Losses at the gene ends were 3 bases for V and 3 bases for J; bases not matched to a gene: 8. Germline V gene lookup returns CDR1 SNHLY and CDR2 FYNNEI. CDR3 length: 16 residues.

This clone was recorded once. This chain uses TRBV12-5 with TRBJ1-6, with a possible D match to TRBD1 (6 bases). CDR3 length equals 17 residues. Germline V gene sequence: CDR1 LGHNT, CDR2 FRNRAP. Trimming removed 0 bases at V and 0 bases at J, with 9 bases between. The CDR3 DNA follows: TGTGCTAGTGGTTTGGTACTGGGGGCCTCCTATAATTCACCCCTCCACTTT. Translation gives CASGLVLGASYNSPLHF. The entire variable domain, with the rest obtained from reference TRBV12-5 and TRBJ1-6, is as follows: DARVTQTPRHKVTEMGQEVTMRCQPILGHNTVFWYRQTMMQGLELLAYFRNRAPLDDSGMPKDRFSAEMPDATLATLKIQPSEPRDSAVYFCASGLVLGASYNSPLHFGNGTRLTVT.

The CDR3 reads CASSSDRVDGYTF. CDR3 bases: TGTGCCAGCAGCTCGGACAGGGTAGATGGCTACACCTTC. V gene TRBV2 combines with J gene TRBJ1-2; 8 nucleotides align to TRBD1. The CDR3 is made up of 13 amino acids. With V trimmed by 6 bases and J by 6 bases, 6 bases remained unmatched. The V gene's germline CDR1 is SNHLY and CDR2 FYNNEI. The whole variable domain, filled in from reference TRBV2 and TRBJ1-2, reads EPEVTQTPSHQVTQMGQEVILRCVPISNHLYFYWYRQILGQKVEFLVSFYNNEISEKSEIFDDQFSVERPDGSNFTLKIRSTKLEDSAMYFCASSSDRVDGYTFGSGTRLTVV.

J is TRBJ1-1 and V is TRBV9; D gene uncertain. The CDR3 totals 13 residues. Germline lookup yields CDR1 SGDLS and CDR2 YYNGEE. V lost 5 bases and J lost 1, with 9 bases in between. The CDR3 bases are TGTGCCAGCAGTAGAGAAGAGAACACTGAAGCTTTCTTT. This encodes CASSREENTEAFF.

This rearrangement joins TRBV6-5 to TRBJ2-3; D gene ambiguous. The length of the CDR3 is 16 residues. Trimming cost V 0 bases and J 5 bases, with 15 bases left between them. Germline V lookup: CDR1 MNHEY, CDR2 SVGAGI. The CDR3 region has the DNA TGTGCCAGCAGTTACTCGGTTTCACAGTTGGGAGATACGCAGTATTTT. Amino acid sequence: CASSYSVSQLGDTQYF.

The chain links TRBV30 to TRBJ1-2; 8 nucleotides agree with TRBD1. This CDR3 region has 13 residues. CDR1 is GTSNPN, CDR2 SVGIG, per germline (reference sequence). V was pared by 8 bases and J by 4 bases, with 9 bases of the junction left unmatched. The CDR3 is CATSGGAGYGYTF. In nucleotides, the CDR3 is TGTGCCACCTCAGGGGGCGCGGGCTATGGCTACACCTTC.

V gene TRBV4-1 combines with J gene TRBJ2-2; possible D gene TRBD2, 6 bases. Trimming pared 2 bases from V and 4 bases from J, leaving 14 bases between. This CDR3 spans 16 amino acids. Per the germline V gene, CDR1 is MGHRA and CDR2 is YSYEKL. The CDR3 DNA reads TGCGCCAGCAGCCAATGGAGGGGTCCGGGCACCGGGGAGCTGTTTTTT. Its protein product is CASSQWRGPGTGELFF.

The gene calls are TRBV5-1 and TRBJ2-1, with TRBD1 matching 8 bases. The junction had 1 base not matched to a gene; V was cut back by 0 bases and J by 2 bases. This CDR3 is built from 15 residues. The germline CDR1 and CDR2 sequences are SGHRS and YFSETQ. The CDR3 DNA reads as TGCGCCAGCAGCTTGGTGGGACAGGCCTACAATGAGCAGTTCTTC. Its protein product is CASSLVGQAYNEQFF.

The chain uses TRBV7-8 and TRBJ2-7; D perhaps matches TRBD2 (5 bases). The germline V gene encodes CDR1 SGHVS and CDR2 FQNEAQ. V lost 0 bases and J 1 base, leaving 19 bases between the germline ends. The length of the CDR3 is 18 residues. This chain's CDR3 is CASSLATRPTTGSYEQYF. The CDR3 bases are TGTGCCAGCAGCTTAGCGACCCGGCCCACGACGGGGTCCTACGAGCAGTACTTC.

The chain links TRBV4-2 to TRBJ2-3; TRBD2 matches at 8 bases. Germline CDR1 reads LGHNA; CDR2 reads YNFKEQ. There are 14 residues in the CDR3. J was trimmed by 6 bases and V by 6 bases; bases with no gene match: 8. The CDR3 region has the DNA TGTGCCAGCAGGATGGGACTAGGCGCGGATACGCAGTATTTT. Amino acids: CASRMGLGADTQYF.

The gene calls are TRBV5-6 and TRBJ2-7; tentatively, D is TRBD1 (5 bases). The V end lost 1 base, the J end lost 2 bases, and 7 bases lay between the germline ends. Germline lookup yields CDR1 SGHDT and CDR2 YYEEEE. The CDR3 runs 13 residues. CDR3 sequence reads: CASSLMGPYEQYF. The CDR3 DNA reads as TGTGCCAGCAGCTTGATGGGGCCCTACGAGCAGTACTTC.